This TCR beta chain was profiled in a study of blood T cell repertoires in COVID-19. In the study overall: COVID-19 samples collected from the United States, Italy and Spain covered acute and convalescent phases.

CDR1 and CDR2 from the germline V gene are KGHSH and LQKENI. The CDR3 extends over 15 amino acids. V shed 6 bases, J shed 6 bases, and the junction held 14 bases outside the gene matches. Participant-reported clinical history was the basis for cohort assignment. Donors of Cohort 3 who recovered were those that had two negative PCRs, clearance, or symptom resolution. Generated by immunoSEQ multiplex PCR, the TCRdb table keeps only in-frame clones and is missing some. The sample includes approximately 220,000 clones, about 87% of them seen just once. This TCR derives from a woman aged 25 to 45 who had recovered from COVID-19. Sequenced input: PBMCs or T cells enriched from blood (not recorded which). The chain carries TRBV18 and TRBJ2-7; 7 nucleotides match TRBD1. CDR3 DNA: TGTGCCAGCTCCCCGGGTCTCGGGACAGAAGGCGAGCAGTACTTC. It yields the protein CASSPGLGTEGEQYF.